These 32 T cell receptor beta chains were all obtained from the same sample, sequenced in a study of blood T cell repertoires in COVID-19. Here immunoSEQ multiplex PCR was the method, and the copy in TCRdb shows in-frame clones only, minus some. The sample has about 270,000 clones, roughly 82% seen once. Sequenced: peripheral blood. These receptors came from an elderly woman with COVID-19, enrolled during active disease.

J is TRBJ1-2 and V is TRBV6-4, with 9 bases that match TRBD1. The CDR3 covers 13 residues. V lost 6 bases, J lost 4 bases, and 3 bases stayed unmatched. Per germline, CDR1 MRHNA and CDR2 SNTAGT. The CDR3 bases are TGTGCCAGCAGCGCGGGACAGGGCTATGGCTACACCTTC. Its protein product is CASSAGQGYGYTF.

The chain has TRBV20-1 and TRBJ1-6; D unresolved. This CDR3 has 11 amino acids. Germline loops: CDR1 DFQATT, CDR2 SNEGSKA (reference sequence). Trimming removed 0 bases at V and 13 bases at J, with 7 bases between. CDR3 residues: CSARDLVPLHF. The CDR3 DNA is TGCAGTGCTAGAGATCTCGTCCCCCTCCACTTT.

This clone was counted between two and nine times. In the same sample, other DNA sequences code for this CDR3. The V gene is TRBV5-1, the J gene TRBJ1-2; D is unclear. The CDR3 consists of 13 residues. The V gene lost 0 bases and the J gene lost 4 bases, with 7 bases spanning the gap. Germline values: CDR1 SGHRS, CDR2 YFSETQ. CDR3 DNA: TGCGCCAGCAGCTTGGAAGCGGGCTATGGCTACACCTTC. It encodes CASSLEAGYGYTF.

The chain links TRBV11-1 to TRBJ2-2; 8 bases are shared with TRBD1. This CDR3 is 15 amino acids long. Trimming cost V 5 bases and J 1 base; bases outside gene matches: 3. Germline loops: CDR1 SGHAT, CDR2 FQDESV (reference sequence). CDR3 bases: TGTGCCAGCAGCCTAGGGACAGGGAACACCGGGGAGCTGTTTTTT. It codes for CASSLGTGNTGELFF. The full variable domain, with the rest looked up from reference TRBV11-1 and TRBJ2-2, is EAEVAQSPRYKITEKSQAVAFWCDPISGHATLYWYRQILGQGPELLVQFQDESVVDDSQLPKDRFSAERLKGVDSTLKIQPAELGDSAMYLCASSLGTGNTGELFFGEGSRLTVL.

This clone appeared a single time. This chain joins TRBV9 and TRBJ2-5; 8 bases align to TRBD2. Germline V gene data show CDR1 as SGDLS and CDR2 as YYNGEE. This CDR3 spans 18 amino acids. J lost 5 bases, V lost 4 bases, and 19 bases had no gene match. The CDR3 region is CASSLKGRGGPQGETQYF. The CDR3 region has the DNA TGTGCCAGCAGCCTAAAGGGACGGGGGGGACCTCAAGGGGAGACCCAGTACTTC.

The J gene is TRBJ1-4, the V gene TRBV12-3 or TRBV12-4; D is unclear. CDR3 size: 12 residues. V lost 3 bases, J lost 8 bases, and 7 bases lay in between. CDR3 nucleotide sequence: TGTGCCAGCAGTTTTTACTCCGAAAAACTGTTTTTT. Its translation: CASSFYSEKLFF.

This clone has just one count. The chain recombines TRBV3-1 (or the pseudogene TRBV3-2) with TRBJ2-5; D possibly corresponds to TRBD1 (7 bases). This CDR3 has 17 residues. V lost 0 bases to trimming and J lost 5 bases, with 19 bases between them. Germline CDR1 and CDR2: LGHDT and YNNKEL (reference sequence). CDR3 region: CASSQELTTGRGETQYF. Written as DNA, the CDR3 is TGTGCCAGCAGCCAAGAACTAACGACAGGGCGGGGCGAGACCCAGTACTTC.

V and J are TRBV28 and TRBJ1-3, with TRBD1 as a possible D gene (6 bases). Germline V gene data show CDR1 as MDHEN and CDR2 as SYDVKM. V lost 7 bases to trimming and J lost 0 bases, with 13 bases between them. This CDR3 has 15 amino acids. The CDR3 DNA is TGTGCCAGCAAAGGTCCAGGGGACTCTGGAAACACCATATATTTT. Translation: CASKGPGDSGNTIYF.

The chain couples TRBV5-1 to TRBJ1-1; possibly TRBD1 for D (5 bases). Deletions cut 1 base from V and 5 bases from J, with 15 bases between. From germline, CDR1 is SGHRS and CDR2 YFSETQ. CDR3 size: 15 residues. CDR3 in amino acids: CASSLQDVGGTEAFF. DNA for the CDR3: TGCGCCAGCAGCTTGCAGGACGTGGGGGGAACTGAAGCTTTCTTT.

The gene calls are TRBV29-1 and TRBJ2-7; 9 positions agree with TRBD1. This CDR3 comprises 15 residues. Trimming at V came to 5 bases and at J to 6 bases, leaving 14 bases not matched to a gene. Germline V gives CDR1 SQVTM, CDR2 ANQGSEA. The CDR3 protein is CSVQIAGTGNFEQYF. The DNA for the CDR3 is TGCAGCGTTCAGATAGCCGGGACAGGGAATTTCGAGCAGTACTTC.

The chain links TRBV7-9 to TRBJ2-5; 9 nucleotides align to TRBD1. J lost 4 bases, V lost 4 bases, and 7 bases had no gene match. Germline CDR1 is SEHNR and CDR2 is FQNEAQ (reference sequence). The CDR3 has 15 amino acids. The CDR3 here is CASSYDGQGRETQYF. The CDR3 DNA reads TGTGCCAGCAGCTACGATGGACAGGGGAGAGAGACCCAGTACTTC.

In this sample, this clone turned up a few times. The CDR3 DNA follows: TGTGCCAGCTCAGAGGGCCCCGGGGAGCAGTACTTC. It yields the protein CASSEGPGEQYF. This chain joins TRBV18 and TRBJ2-7; tentatively, D is TRBD2 (5 bases). Per the germline V gene, CDR1 is KGHSH and CDR2 is LQKENI. With 5 bases removed from V and 7 bases from J, the gap between germline ends came to 12 bases. The CDR3 runs 12 residues.

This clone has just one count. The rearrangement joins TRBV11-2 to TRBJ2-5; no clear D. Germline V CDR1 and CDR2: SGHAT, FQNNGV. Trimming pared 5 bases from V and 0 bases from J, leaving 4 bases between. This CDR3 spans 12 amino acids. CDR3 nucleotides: TGTGCCAGCAGCCCGTACCAAGAGACCCAGTACTTC. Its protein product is CASSPYQETQYF.

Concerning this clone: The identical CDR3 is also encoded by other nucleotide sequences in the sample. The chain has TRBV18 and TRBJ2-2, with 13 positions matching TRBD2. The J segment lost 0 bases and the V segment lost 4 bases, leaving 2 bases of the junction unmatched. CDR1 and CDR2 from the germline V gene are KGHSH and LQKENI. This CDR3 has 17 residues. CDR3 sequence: CASSRTSGGANTGELFF. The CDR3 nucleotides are TGTGCCAGCTCACGGACTAGCGGGGGAGCGAACACCGGGGAGCTGTTTTTT.

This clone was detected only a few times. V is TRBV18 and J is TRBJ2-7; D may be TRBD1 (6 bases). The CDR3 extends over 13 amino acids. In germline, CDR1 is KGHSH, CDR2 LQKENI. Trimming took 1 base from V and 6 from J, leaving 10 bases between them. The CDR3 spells CASSPHRVGEQYV. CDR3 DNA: TGTGCCAGCTCACCACACAGGGTTGGCGAGCAGTACGTC.

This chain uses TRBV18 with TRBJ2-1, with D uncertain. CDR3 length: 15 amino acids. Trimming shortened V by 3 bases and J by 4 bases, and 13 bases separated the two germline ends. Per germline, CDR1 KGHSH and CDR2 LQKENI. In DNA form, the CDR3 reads TGTGCCAGCTCACCTGCAGGTTTTGGGTACAATGAGCAGTTCTTC. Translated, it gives CASSPAGFGYNEQFF.

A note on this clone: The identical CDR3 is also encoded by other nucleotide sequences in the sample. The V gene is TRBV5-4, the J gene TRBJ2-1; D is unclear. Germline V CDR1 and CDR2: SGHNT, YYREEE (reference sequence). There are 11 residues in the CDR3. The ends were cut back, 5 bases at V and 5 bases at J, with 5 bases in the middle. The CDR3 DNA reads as TGTGCCAGCAGTTTTAACAATGAGCAGTTCTTC. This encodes CASSFNNEQFF.

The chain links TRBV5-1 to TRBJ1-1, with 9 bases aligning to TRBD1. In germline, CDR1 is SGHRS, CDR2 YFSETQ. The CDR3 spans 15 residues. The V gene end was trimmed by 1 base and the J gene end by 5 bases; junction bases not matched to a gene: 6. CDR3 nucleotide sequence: TGCGCCAGCAGCTTGCGTGGACAGGGGATAACTGAAGCTTTCTTT. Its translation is CASSLRGQGITEAFF. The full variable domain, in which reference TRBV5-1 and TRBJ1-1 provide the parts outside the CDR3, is KAGVTQTPRYLIKTRGQQVTLSCSPISGHRSVSWYQQTPGQGLQFLFEYFSETQRNKGNFPGRFSGRQFSNSRSEMNVSTLELGDSALYLCASSLRGQGITEAFFGQGTRLTVV.

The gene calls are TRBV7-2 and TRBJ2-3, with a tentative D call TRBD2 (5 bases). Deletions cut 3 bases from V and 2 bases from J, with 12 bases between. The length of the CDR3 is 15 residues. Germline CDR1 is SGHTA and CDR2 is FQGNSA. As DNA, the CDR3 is TGTGCCAGCAGCTTTCCGGGATTGAACACAGATACGCAGTATTTT. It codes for CASSFPGLNTDTQYF.

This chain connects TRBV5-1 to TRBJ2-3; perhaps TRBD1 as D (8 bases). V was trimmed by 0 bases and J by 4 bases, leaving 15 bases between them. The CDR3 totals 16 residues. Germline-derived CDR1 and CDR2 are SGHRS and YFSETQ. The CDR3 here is CASSLERDRRADTQYF. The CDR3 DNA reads TGCGCCAGCAGCTTGGAGCGGGACAGGAGAGCAGATACGCAGTATTTT.

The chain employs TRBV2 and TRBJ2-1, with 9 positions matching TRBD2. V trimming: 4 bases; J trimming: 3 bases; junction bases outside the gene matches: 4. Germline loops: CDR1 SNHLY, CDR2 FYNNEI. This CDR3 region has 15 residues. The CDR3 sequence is CASSAASGVYNEQFF. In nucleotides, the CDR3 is TGTGCCAGCAGTGCCGCTAGCGGGGTCTACAATGAGCAGTTCTTC.

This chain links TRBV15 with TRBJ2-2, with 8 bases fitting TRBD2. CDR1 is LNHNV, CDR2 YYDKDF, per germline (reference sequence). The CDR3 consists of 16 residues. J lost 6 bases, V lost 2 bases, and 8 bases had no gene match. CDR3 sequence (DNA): TGTGCCACCAGCAGACAGACCTATAGCGGGGCCGGGGAGCTGTTTTTT. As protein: CATSRQTYSGAGELFF.

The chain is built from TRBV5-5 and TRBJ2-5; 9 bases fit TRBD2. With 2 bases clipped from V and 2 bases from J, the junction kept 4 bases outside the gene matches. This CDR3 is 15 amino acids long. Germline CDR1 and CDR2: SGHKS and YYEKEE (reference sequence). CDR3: CASSLASGGQETQYF. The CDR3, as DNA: TGTGCCAGCAGCTTAGCCAGCGGGGGGCAAGAGACCCAGTACTTC. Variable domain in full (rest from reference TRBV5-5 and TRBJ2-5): DAGVTQSPTHLIKTRGQQVTLRCSPISGHKSVSWYQQVLGQGPQFIFQYYEKEERGRGNFPDRFSARQFPNYSSELNVNALLLGDSALYLCASSLASGGQETQYFGPGTRLLVL.

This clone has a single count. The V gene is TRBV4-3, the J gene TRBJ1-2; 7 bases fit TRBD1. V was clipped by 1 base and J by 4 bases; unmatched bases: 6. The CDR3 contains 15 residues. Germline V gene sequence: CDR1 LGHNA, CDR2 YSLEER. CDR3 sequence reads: CASSQGDSGTYGYTF. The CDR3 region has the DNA TGCGCCAGCAGCCAAGGGGACAGTGGAACCTATGGCTACACCTTC.

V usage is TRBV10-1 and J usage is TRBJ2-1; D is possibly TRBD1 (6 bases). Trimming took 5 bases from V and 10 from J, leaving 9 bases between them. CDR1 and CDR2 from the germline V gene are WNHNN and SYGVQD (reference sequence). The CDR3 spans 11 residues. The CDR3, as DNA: TGCGCCAGCAGTCCCGGGACAGAGCAGTTCTTC. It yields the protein CASSPGTEQFF.

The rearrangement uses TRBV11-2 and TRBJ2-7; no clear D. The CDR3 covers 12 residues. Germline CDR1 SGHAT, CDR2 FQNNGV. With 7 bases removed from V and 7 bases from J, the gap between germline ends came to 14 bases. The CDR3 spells CASTRGVGEQYV. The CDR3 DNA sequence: TGTGCCAGCACCCGAGGAGTCGGGGAGCAGTACGTC.

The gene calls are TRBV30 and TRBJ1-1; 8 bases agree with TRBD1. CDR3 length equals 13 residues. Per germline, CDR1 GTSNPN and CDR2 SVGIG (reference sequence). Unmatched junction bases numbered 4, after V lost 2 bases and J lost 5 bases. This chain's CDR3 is CAWSIGQGTEAFF. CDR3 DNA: TGTGCCTGGAGTATAGGACAGGGAACTGAAGCTTTCTTT. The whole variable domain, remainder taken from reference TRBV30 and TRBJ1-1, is SQTIHQWPATLVQPVGSPLSLECTVEGTSNPNLYWYRQAAGRGLQLLFYSVGIGQISSEVPQNLSASRPQDRQFILSSKKLLLSDSGFYLCAWSIGQGTEAFFGQGTRLTVV.

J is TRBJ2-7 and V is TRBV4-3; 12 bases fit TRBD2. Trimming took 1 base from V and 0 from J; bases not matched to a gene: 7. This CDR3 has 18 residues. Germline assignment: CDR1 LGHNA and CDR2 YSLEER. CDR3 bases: TGCGCCAGCAGCCAAGGGGCTAGCGGGGGGGTCATCTCCTACGAGCAGTACTTC. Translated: CASSQGASGGVISYEQYF.

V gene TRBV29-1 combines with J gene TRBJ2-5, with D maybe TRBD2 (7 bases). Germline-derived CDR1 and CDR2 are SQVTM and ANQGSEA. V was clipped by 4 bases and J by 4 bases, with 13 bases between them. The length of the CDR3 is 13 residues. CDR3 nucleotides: TGCAGCGTTGTGGGGGGGCCGGGAGAGACCCAGTACTTC. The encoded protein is CSVVGGPGETQYF.

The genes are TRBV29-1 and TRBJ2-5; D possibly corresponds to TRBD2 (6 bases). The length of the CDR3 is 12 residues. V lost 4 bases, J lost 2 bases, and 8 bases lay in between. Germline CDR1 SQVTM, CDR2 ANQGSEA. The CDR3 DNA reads TGCAGCGTTGCGGCGGGGCAAGAGACCCAGTACTTC. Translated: CSVAAGQETQYF. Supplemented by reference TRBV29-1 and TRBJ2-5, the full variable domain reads SAVISQKPSRDICQRGTSLTIQCQVDSQVTMMFWYRQQPGQSLTLIATANQGSEATYESGFVIDKFPISRPNLTFSTLTVSNMSPEDSSIYLCSVAAGQETQYFGPGTRLLVL.

CDR3 in amino acids: CASSYRTGGGNSPLHF. The CDR3 coding sequence is TGTGCCAGCAGTTATAGGACAGGGGGCGGAAATTCACCCCTCCACTTT. V gene TRBV27 combines with J gene TRBJ1-6, with 11 positions matching TRBD1. The germline gives CDR1 MNHEY, CDR2 SMNVEV (reference sequence). V was clipped by 4 bases and J by 7 bases; unmatched bases: 6. The CDR3 loop spans 16 amino acids.

The CDR3 loop reads CAISDKQWGGNEKLFF. The CDR3 nucleotides read TGTGCCATCAGTGATAAACAGTGGGGCGGAAATGAAAAACTGTTTTTT. The chain employs TRBV10-3 and TRBJ1-4; a weak D match, TRBD1 (5 bases). Per the germline V gene, CDR1 is ENHRY and CDR2 is SYGVKD. V shed 3 bases and J shed 5 bases, with 16 bases lying between them. This CDR3 contains 16 residues.